This T cell receptor (beta chain) stems from a study of T cell changes during pregnancy in multiple sclerosis. The germline V gene encodes CDR1 LNHDA and CDR2 SQIVND (reference sequence). The CDR3 has 18 residues. J lost 4 bases, V lost 3 bases, and 14 bases had no gene match. Sequencing used immunoSEQ multiplex PCR; TCRdb keeps in-frame clones, though not all of them. The sample lists 98,000 or so clones; 80% to 95% were seen once. The genes are TRBV19 and TRBJ2-1, with 8 positions matching TRBD1. The source material was peripheral blood, sampled after pregnancy. The receptor was isolated from a female donor with multiple sclerosis, enrolled in a pregnancy study. Written as DNA, the CDR3 is TGTGCCAGTAGTATTGCCAGGGGGCGAAGAGGGCGTTACAATGAGCAGTTCTTC. The encoded protein is CASSIARGRRGRYNEQFF.